This entry features one TCR beta chain sequence. The antigen is undetermined. This CDR3 comprises 13 residues. V was pared by 7 bases and J by 6 bases, with 6 bases of the junction left unmatched. The germline V gene encodes CDR1 MDHEN and CDR2 SYDVKM. This sample was taken from a study of cytomegalovirus exposure and HLA in healthy donors. Points from the study as a whole: Reported performance of the classifier showed diagnosis of cytomegalovirus status with high specificity and sensitivity.

The study ran its PCR with 60 Vbeta and 13 Jbeta primers. The data were produced by immunoSEQ multiplex PCR, yet TCRdb's version contains in-frame clones alone and is incomplete. Of 90,000 to 100,000 clones in the sample, around 74% are singletons; the top ten hold around 7%. The sample comprised PBMCs. The V and J genes are TRBV28 and TRBJ2-3, with 8 bases lining up with TRBD2. The clonotype originates from a man aged 35 to 55 in good health and CMV-seropositive. CDR3 in amino acids: CASTSGGADTQYF. DNA for the CDR3: TGTGCCAGCACCTCGGGGGGGGCGGATACGCAGTATTTT.